What follows is one TCR beta chain and its context. Its matching antigen is unknown. The germline V gene has CDR1 SGHRS and CDR2 YFSETQ. The CDR3 length is 15 residues. Deletions cut 0 bases from V and 3 bases from J, with 12 bases between. Constant-segment-primed 5'RACE gave TCR alpha and TCR beta cDNA libraries with sample barcodes and UMIs. Via MiXCR, TCRdb re-called the 5' RACE reads, giving one row per CDR3 protein. The repertoire includes approximately 260,000 distinct CDR3 sequences, roughly 17% of them detected once, and 22% sits in the top ten. This entry belongs to a study of T-cell memory formation after mild COVID-19. Study-level points and caveats: In second-wave clones peaking day 37, SARS-CoV-2 specificity remained unconfirmed. Whereas later expanders leaned CD4+, clones contracting day 15 to 85 showed a balanced CD4/CD8 makeup.

The sequence came from a man between 18 and 29 years old who had mild COVID-19 (a few samples of this study predate the infection). Cell type and time point are not known. Sequenced sample: PBMCs or a T cell subset sorted from them (not recorded which). The chain combines TRBV5-1 with TRBJ1-1; weak D call: TRBD1 (6 bases). DNA of the CDR3: TGCGCCAGCAGCTTGGCCGGGGGGGCGGACACTGAAGCTTTCTTT. Its translation: CASSLAGGADTEAFF.